Sequencing of this T cell receptor (beta chain) was carried out in a study of T cells in Graves' hyperthyroidism and ophthalmopathy. Study-wide results and caveats: Patients with ophthalmopathy were separated from those with stable hyperthyroidism by a 13 V-J model. Most expanded thyroid clonotypes above 0.001 recurred in blood.

These patients, aged 18 to 65, had recently diagnosed hyperthyroidism lasting under 2 months. In its sample, this clonotype was seen many times. What it binds is not known. With 4 bases removed from V and 2 bases from J, the gap between germline ends came to 9 bases. This CDR3 spans 14 amino acids. The germline V gene encodes CDR1 MNHEY and CDR2 SMNVEV (reference sequence). Template material for amplifying TCR beta CDR3 regions consisted of RNA transcripts. First-round RT-PCR of the TCR CDR3 relied on the HTBI primer set. TCRdb re-derived calls from the multiplex PCR reads in MiXCR, one entry per CDR3 protein. The data show about 720,000 distinct CDR3 sequences, 18% seen once.

The specimen was blood. The sequence was collected from a woman between 45 and 60 years old with Graves' hyperthyroidism that later progressed to Graves' ophthalmopathy. The chain uses TRBV27 and TRBJ1-5; D perhaps matches TRBD1 (5 bases). DNA for the CDR3: TGTGCCAGCAGTTGGGGACCCGGCAATCAGCCCCAGCATTTT. This encodes CASSWGPGNQPQHF.